A selection of T cell receptor beta chains follows, all from one sample in a study of cytomegalovirus exposure and HLA in healthy donors. TCRdb keeps only in-frame clones here, not all; method: immunoSEQ multiplex PCR. This sample has 150,000 to 250,000 clones, with 80% to 85% found just once. The sample consisted of PBMCs. Receptor source: a woman in her thirties in good health and CMV-seronegative. The CDR3 runs from the conserved cysteine through the conserved F or W. A row's size may be missing; if present it is once, few, many or a size class.

clone_size,j_call,v_call,cdr3_aa
NA,TRBJ1-5,TRBV10-2,CASSEGAGNQPQHF
NA,TRBJ1-6,TRBV7-9,CASSLPGTGPPLHF
NA,TRBJ2-1,TRBV2,CASSNQGYNEQFF
NA,TRBJ2-2,TRBV27,CASRRSGELFF
NA,TRBJ1-2,TRBV19,CASSTGQGGAGYTF
once,TRBJ1-4,TRBV9,CASSVAQGGEKLFF
NA,TRBJ1-6,TRBV10-2,CASSVPGGSSPLHF
NA,TRBJ2-7,TRBV28,CASSLGGYGRSSYEQYF
NA,TRBJ2-5,TRBV4-2,CASSPRVAGGPGQETQYF
NA,TRBJ2-2,TRBV2,CASSKDYGGRGTGELFF
few,TRBJ2-7,TRBV6-1,CASSERKGVVYEQYF
NA,TRBJ1-5,TRBV10-3,CAISASQGGNQPQHF
NA,TRBJ2-1,TRBV9,CASSVIHGGGLAGKNEQFF
NA,TRBJ1-3,TRBV6-1,CAILVGVWPGNTIYF
NA,TRBJ2-1,TRBV4-2,CASSPGVGGSYNEQFF
NA,TRBJ2-1,TRBV18,CASSIQGRNNEQFF
NA,TRBJ1-2,TRBV5-1,CASSLSGLEYGYTF
NA,TRBJ2-1,TRBV5-1,CASSAGGREFF
once,TRBJ2-7,TRBV9,CASSVTPQGEQYF
NA,TRBJ1-1,TRBV5-6,CASSLTSRTGEAFF
NA,TRBJ2-7,TRBV14,CASSQESYGQKTYEQYF
NA,TRBJ2-5,TRBV7-2,CASSLGLGAGEETQYF
few,TRBJ1-2,TRBV4-1,CASSQERAANLYGYTF
NA,TRBJ1-1,TRBV18,CASSLEEYTEAFF
NA,TRBJ2-5,TRBV29-1,CSVDRGPGETQYF
NA,TRBJ2-1,TRBV27,CASSPLSSGAYNEQFF
NA,TRBJ2-1,TRBV10-1,CASSQGESSYNEQFF